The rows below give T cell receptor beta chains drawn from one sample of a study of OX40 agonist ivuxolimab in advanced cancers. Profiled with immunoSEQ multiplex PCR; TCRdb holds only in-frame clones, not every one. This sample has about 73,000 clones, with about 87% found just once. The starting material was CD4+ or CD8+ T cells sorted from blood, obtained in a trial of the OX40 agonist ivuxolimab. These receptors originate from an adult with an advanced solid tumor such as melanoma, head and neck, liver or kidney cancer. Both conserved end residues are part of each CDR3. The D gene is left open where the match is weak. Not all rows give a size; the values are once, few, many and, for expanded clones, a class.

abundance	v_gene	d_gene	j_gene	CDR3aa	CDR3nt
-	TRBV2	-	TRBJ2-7	CASSVGSTYEQYF	TGTGCCAGCAGTGTTGGCTCTACCTACGAGCAGTACTTC
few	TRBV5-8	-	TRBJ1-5	CASSRLQEKYQPQHF	TGTGCCAGCAGCCGGCTCCAAGAAAAATATCAGCCCCAGCATTTT
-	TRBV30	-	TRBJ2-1	CAPRNGEQFF	TGTGCCCCCCGCAACGGTGAGCAGTTCTTC
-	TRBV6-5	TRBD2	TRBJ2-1	CASSYGTSGMGEQFF	TGTGCCAGCAGTTACGGGACTAGCGGGATGGGTGAGCAGTTCTTC
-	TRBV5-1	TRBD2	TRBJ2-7	CASSYGTSGSYEQYF	TGCGCCAGCAGCTACGGGACTAGCGGTTCCTACGAGCAGTACTTC
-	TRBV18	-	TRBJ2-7	CASSQTDFYEQYF	TGTGCCAGCTCACAGACAGACTTCTACGAGCAGTACTTC
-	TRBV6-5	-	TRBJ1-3	CASQPGPGDTIYF	TGTGCCAGTCAACCGGGCCCTGGGGACACCATATATTTT
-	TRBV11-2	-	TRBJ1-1	CASSYSLGVGSTEAFF	TGTGCCAGCAGCTATTCATTGGGGGTGGGCAGCACTGAAGCTTTCTTT
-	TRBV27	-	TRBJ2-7	CASRSTLGDLVHEQYF	TGTGCCAGCAGGTCGACTCTCGGGGATTTGGTTCACGAGCAGTACTTC
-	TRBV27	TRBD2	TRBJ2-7	CASSSGSGDYEQYF	TGTGCCAGCAGCTCCGGGAGCGGGGACTACGAGCAGTACTTC
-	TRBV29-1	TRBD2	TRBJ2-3	CSVEEATSGSDTQYF	TGCAGCGTTGAGGAGGCGACTAGCGGTTCAGATACGCAGTATTTT
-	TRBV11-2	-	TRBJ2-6	CASAISGANVLTF	TGTGCCAGCGCGATCTCTGGGGCCAACGTCCTGACTTTC
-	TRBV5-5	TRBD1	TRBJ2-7	CASSLGQGAYEQYF	TGTGCCAGCAGCTTGGGGCAGGGGGCTTACGAGCAGTACTTC
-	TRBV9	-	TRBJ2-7	CASSVEGSSYEQYF	TGTGCCAGCAGCGTGGAGGGGAGCTCCTACGAGCAGTACTTC
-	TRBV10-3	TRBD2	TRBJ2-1	CATQPTSGGAGEQFF	TGTGCCACTCAACCGACTAGCGGGGGGGCCGGTGAGCAGTTCTTC
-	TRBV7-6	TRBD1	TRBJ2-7	CASSTSGGSYEQYF	TGTGCCAGCAGCACATCAGGGGGTTCCTACGAGCAGTACTTC
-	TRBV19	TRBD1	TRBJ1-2	CASSKTGNYGYTF	TGTGCCAGTAGTAAGACAGGGAACTATGGCTACACCTTC
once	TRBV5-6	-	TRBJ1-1	CASSFNTEAFF	TGTGCCAGCAGCTTTAACACTGAAGCTTTCTTT
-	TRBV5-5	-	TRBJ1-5	CASSFEPQTYSNQPQHF	TGTGCCAGCAGCTTCGAACCCCAGACTTATAGCAATCAGCCCCAGCATTTT
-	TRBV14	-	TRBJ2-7	CASSQGYEQYF	TGTGCCAGCAGCCAGGGCTACGAGCAGTACTTC
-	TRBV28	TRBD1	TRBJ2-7	CASSFSRASGQPYEQYF	TGTGCCAGCAGTTTTTCTAGGGCATCGGGACAGCCCTACGAGCAGTACTTC
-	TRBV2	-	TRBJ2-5	CASTPGPRETQYF	TGTGCCAGCACCCCGGGACCACGAGAGACCCAGTACTTC
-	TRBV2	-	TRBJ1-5	CASSEWQVQPQHF	TGTGCCAGCAGTGAATGGCAGGTCCAGCCCCAGCATTTT
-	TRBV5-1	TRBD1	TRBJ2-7	CASSLTRTGEQYF	TGCGCCAGCAGCTTGACCCGGACAGGCGAGCAGTACTTC
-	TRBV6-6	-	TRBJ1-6	CASSYSYSSPLHF	TGTGCCAGCAGTTACTCCTACTCCAGCCCCCTCCACTTT
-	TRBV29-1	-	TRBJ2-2	CSVEGTDTSNTGELFF	TGCAGCGTTGAGGGGACGGACACTTCGAACACCGGGGAGCTGTTTTTT
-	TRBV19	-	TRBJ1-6	CASSIVVDGNSPLHF	TGTGCCAGTAGTATAGTGGTCGACGGCAATTCACCCCTCCACTTT
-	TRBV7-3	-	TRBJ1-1	CASSLVPGNTEAFF	TGTGCCAGCAGCTTAGTTCCTGGTAACACTGAAGCTTTCTTT
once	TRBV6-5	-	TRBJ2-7	CASSYSILGSSYEQYF	TGTGCCAGCAGTTACTCGATATTGGGAAGCTCCTACGAGCAGTACTTC
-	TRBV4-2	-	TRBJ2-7	CASSQERRVYRSYEQYF	TGTGCCAGCAGCCAAGAACGAAGGGTATATCGGAGCTACGAGCAGTACTTC
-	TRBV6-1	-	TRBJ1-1	CASSEGGWGLNTEAFF	TGTGCCAGCAGTGAAGGGGGTTGGGGATTGAACACTGAAGCTTTCTTT
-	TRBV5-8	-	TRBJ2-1	CASSHDRFRNEQFF	TGTGCCAGCAGCCACGACAGGTTTCGGAATGAGCAGTTCTTC
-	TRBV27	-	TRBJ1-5	CASSLSGAGNQPQHF	TGTGCCAGCAGTTTATCTGGGGCCGGCAATCAGCCCCAGCATTTT
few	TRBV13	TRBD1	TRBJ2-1	CASSAGDRASYNEQFF	TGTGCCAGCAGCGCCGGGGACAGGGCATCCTACAATGAGCAGTTCTTC
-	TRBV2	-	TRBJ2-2	CASSDRSQGPGGELFF	TGTGCCAGCAGTGACCGCTCCCAGGGGCCCGGCGGGGAGCTGTTTTTT
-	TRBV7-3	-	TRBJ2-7	CASSRLGGKSEQYF	TGTGCCAGCAGCCGACTAGGGGGTAAAAGCGAGCAGTACTTC
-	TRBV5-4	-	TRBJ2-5	CASSLGAIRETQYF	TGTGCCAGCAGCTTGGGGGCCATTCGAGAGACCCAGTACTTC
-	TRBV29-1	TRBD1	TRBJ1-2	CSVNPRDRFNYGYTF	TGCAGCGTTAATCCCCGGGACAGGTTTAACTATGGCTACACCTTC
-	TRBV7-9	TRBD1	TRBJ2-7	CASSFKAGTGGDEQYF	TGTGCCAGCAGCTTTAAGGCCGGGACAGGGGGTGACGAGCAGTACTTC
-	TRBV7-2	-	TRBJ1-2	CASSLEWKGGNYGYTF	TGTGCCAGCAGCTTAGAATGGAAGGGGGGCAACTATGGCTACACCTTC
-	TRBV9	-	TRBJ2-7	CASSVAPNRGPSSYEQYF	TGTGCCAGCAGCGTAGCCCCAAACCGCGGCCCAAGTTCCTACGAGCAGTACTTC
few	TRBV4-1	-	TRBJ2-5	CASSQEVGGSETQYF	TGCGCCAGCAGCCAAGAGGTAGGGGGTTCGGAGACCCAGTACTTC
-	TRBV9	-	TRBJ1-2	CASTPTGGAPDYGYTF	TGTGCCAGCACCCCCACCGGGGGGGCGCCTGACTATGGCTACACCTTC
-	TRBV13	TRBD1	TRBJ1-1	CASSLPNRGNTEAFF	TGTGCCAGCAGCTTACCGAACAGGGGAAACACTGAAGCTTTCTTT
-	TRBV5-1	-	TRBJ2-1	CASSLESSLYNEQFF	TGCGCCAGCAGCTTGGAATCTAGTCTCTACAATGAGCAGTTCTTC
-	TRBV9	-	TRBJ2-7	CASSPSTLRTYEQYF	TGTGCCAGCAGCCCCAGTACGTTAAGAACCTACGAGCAGTACTTC
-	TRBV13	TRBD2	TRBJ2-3	CASSPSGVAQYF	TGTGCCAGCAGCCCCAGCGGGGTTGCGCAGTATTTT
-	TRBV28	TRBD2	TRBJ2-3	CASSLTSGTNTDTQYF	TGTGCCAGCAGTTTAACTAGCGGGACAAACACAGATACGCAGTATTTT
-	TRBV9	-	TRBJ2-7	CASSPRTDFYEQYF	TGTGCCAGCAGCCCAAGGACGGATTTCTACGAGCAGTACTTC
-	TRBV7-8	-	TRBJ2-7	CASSAPLGGATYEQYF	TGTGCCAGCAGCGCCCCCCTGGGTGGCGCAACCTACGAGCAGTACTTC